The clone carrying this TCR beta chain was counted ten times or more. The source of the sample is a study of T cells in Graves' hyperthyroidism and ophthalmopathy. RNA transcripts yielded amplified TCR beta CDR3 regions. TCR CDR3 regions were first amplified by RT-PCR with HTBI primers. TCRdb recomputed calls from the multiplex PCR reads with MiXCR, one row per CDR3 protein. This table has some 370,000 distinct CDR3 sequences, about a sixth appearing once. The CDR3 contains 16 residues. Per germline, CDR1 SGHRS and CDR2 YFSETQ. Trimming removed 0 bases from V and 0 bases from J, with 11 bases in between.

The chain joins TRBV5-1 to TRBJ2-3; D not certain. Source material: blood. The TCR sequence derives from a woman in her thirties with Graves' hyperthyroidism that later progressed to Graves' ophthalmopathy. The CDR3 here is CASSLDGGPSTDTQYF. The CDR3 bases are TGCGCCAGCAGCTTGGACGGCGGACCTAGCACAGATACGCAGTATTTT.